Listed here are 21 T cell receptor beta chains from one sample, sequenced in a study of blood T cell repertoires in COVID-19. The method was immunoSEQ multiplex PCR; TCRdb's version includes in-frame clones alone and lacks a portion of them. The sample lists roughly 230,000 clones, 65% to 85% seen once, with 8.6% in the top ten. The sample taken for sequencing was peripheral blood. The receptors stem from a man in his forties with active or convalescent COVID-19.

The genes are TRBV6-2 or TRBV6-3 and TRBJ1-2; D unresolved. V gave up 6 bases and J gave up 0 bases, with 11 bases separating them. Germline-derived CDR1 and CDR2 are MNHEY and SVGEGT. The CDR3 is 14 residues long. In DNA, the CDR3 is TGTGCCAGCAGCCGATTTACAGCTAACTATGGCTACACCTTC. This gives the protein CASSRFTANYGYTF.

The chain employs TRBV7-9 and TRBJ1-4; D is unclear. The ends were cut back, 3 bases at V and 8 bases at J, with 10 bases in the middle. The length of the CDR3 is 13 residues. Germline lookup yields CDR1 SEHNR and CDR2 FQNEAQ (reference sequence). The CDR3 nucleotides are TGTGCCAGCAGCTTGGCGGGGAGCGAAAAACTGTTTTTT. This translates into CASSLAGSEKLFF.

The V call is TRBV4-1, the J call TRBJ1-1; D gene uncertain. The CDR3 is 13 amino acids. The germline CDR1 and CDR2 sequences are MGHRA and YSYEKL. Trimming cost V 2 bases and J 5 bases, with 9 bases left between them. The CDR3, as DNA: TGCGCCAGCAGCCAAACTAGACGGACTGAAGCTTTCTTT. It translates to CASSQTRRTEAFF.

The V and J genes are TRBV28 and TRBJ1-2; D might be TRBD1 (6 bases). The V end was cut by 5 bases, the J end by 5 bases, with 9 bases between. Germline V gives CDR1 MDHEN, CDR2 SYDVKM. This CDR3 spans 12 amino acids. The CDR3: CASSPQGYGYTF. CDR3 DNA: TGTGCCAGCAGTCCACAGGGTTATGGCTACACCTTC.

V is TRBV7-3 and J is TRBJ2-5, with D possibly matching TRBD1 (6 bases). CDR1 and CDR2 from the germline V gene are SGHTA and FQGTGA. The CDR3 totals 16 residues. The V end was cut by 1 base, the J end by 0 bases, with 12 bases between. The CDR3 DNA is TGTGCCAGCAGCTTAAAGGGAGACAGGTACCAAGAGACCCAGTACTTC. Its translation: CASSLKGDRYQETQYF.

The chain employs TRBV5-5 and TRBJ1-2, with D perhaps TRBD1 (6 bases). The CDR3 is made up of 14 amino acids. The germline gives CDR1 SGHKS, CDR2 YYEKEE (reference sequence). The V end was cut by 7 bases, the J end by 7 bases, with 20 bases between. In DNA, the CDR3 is TGTGCCAGCGTCCCCCATCCGGGGGGGCTTGGCTACACCTTC. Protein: CASVPHPGGLGYTF.

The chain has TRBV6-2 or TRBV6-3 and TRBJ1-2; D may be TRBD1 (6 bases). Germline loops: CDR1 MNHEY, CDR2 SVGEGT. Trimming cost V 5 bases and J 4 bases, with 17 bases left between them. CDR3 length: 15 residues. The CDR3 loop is CASSNRAGDLYGYTF. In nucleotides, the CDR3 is TGTGCCAGCAGTAATCGGGCAGGGGACCTCTATGGCTACACCTTC.

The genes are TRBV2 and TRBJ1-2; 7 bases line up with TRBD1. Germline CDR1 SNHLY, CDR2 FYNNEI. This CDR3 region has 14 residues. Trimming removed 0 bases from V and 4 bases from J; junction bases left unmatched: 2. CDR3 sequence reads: CASSEAQGVYGYTF. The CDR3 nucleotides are TGTGCCAGCAGTGAAGCGCAGGGGGTCTATGGCTACACCTTC.

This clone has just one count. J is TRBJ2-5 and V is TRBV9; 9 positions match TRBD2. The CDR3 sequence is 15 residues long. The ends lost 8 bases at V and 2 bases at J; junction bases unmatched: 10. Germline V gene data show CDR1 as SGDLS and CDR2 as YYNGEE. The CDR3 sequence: CARATRLAGQETQYF. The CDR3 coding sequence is TGTGCCAGGGCTACGCGGCTAGCGGGACAAGAGACCCAGTACTTC.

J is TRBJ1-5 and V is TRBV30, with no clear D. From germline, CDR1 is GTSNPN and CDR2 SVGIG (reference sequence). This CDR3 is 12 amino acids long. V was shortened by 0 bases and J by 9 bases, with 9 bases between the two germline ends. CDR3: CAWSVPGLPQHF. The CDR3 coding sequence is TGTGCCTGGAGTGTACCCGGGTTGCCCCAGCATTTT.

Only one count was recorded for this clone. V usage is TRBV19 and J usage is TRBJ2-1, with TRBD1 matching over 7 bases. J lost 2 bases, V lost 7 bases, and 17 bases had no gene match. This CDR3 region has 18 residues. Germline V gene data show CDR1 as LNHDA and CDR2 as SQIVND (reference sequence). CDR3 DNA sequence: TGTGCCAGTACCAGAAAGCCCCCGTGGACAGGTGCCTACAATGAGCAGTTCTTC. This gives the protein CASTRKPPWTGAYNEQFF.

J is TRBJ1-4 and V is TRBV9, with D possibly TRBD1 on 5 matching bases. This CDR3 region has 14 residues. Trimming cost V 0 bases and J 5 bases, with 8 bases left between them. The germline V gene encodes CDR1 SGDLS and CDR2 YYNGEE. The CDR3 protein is CASSVGAGNEKLFF. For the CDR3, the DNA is TGTGCCAGCAGCGTAGGGGCAGGGAATGAAAAACTGTTTTTT.

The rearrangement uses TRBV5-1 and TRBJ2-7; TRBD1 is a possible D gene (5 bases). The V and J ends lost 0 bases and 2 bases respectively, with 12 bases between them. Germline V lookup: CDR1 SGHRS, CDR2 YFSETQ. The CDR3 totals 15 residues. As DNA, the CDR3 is TGCGCCAGCAGCTTGGCCGACAGTCCTACCTACGAGCAGTACTTC. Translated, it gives CASSLADSPTYEQYF.

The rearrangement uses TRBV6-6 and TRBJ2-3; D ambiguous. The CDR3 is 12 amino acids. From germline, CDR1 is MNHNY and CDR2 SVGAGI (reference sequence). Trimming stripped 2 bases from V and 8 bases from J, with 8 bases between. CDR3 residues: CASSYAAATQYF. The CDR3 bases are TGTGCCAGCAGTTACGCGGCAGCTACGCAGTATTTT.

DNA of the CDR3: TGTGCCAGCCAACAGGAAAATACCTCACATGGCTACACCTTC. It translates to CASQQENTSHGYTF. The chain has TRBV2 and TRBJ1-2, with D possibly TRBD1 on 5 matching bases. V gave up 8 bases and J gave up 6 bases, with 19 bases separating them. The CDR3 sequence is 14 residues long. The germline gives CDR1 SNHLY, CDR2 FYNNEI.

The CDR3 coding sequence is TGTGCCAGCAGGACGACACGGGGGAGAGATACGCAGTATTTT. It translates to CASRTTRGRDTQYF. The J gene is TRBJ2-3, the V gene TRBV6-4; TRBD2 might be the D (6 bases). The V gene lost 6 bases and the J gene lost 5 bases, with 15 bases spanning the gap. Germline CDR1 and CDR2: MRHNA and SNTAGT. The CDR3 consists of 14 residues.

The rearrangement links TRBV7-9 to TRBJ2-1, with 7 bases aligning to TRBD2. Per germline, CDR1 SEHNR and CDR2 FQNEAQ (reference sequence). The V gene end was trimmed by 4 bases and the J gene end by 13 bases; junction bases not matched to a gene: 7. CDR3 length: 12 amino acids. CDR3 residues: CASSSGGGRQFF. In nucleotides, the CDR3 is TGTGCCAGCAGCTCTGGGGGAGGGAGACAGTTCTTC. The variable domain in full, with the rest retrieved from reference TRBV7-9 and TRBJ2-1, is DTGVSQNPRHKITKRGQNVTFRCDPISEHNRLYWYRQTLGQGPEFLTYFQNEAQLEKSRLLSDRFSAERPKGSFSTLEIQRTEQGDSAMYLCASSSGGGRQFFGPGTRLTVL.

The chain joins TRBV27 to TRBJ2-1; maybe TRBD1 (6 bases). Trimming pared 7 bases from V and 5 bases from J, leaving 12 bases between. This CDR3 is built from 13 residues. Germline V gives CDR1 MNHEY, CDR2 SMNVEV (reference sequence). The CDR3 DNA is TGTGCCAGCACCCGCAGGGGAGACAATGAGCAGTTCTTC. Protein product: CASTRRGDNEQFF.

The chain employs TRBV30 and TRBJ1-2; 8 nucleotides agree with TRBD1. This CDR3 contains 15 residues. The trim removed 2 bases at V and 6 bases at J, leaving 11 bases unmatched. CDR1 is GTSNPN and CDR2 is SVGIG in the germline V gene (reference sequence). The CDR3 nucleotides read TGTGCCTGGAGTCGGGGGGACAGGTTGGGGAATGGCTACACCTTC. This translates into CAWSRGDRLGNGYTF.

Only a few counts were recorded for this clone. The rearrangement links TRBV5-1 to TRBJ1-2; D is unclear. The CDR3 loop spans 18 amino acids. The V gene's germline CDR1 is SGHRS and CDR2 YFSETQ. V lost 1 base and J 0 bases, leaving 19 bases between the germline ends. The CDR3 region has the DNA TGCGCCAGCAGCTTGATTCGGGAGCCCAACCCTACTAACTATGGCTACACCTTC. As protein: CASSLIREPNPTNYGYTF.

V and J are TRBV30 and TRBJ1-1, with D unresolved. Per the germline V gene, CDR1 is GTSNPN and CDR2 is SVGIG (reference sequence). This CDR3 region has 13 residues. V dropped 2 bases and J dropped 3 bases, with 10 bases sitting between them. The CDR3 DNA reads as TGTGCCTGGAGTCCCCAGGAGGACACTGAAGCTTTCTTT. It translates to CAWSPQEDTEAFF.